This passage covers 10 T cell receptor beta chains from one sample sequenced in a study of shared clonotypes between healthy human individuals. Repertoires were generated with immunoSEQ multiplex PCR, while TCRdb's copy carries only in-frame clones and drops some. The data contain approximately 1,500,000 clones, 95% to 97% of them singletons. The sample consisted of naive CD4+ T cells sorted from blood. Subset here: CD45RA+ positively selected. Every receptor here comes from a man aged 30 to 39 in good health.

The V and J genes are TRBV2 and TRBJ2-2; D uncertain. The CDR3 is 13 residues long. Looked up from germline, CDR1 is SNHLY and CDR2 is FYNNEI. Trimming shortened V by 4 bases and J by 7 bases, and 10 bases separated the two germline ends. DNA of the CDR3: TGTGCCAGCAGTGTCCTCGACGGCGGGGAGCTGTTTTTT. Its protein product is CASSVLDGGELFF.

The V and J genes are TRBV2 and TRBJ2-5; no firm D call. The CDR3 spans 12 residues. The V end was cut by 8 bases, the J end by 6 bases, with 13 bases between. Germline V gene data show CDR1 as SNHLY and CDR2 as FYNNEI. The CDR3 loop reads CASSPWQQTQYF. CDR3 coding DNA: TGTGCCAGCTCCCCGTGGCAACAGACCCAGTACTTC.

The rearrangement links TRBV6-1 to TRBJ1-2; possibly TRBD1 for D (6 bases). CDR3 length equals 14 residues. Germline V gene lookup returns CDR1 MNHNS and CDR2 SASEGT. Trimming removed 5 bases at V and 1 base at J, with 11 bases between. CDR3 sequence reads: CASSTGQHNYGYTF. Here the CDR3 DNA reads TGTGCCAGCAGTACCGGACAGCATAACTATGGCTACACCTTC.

The chain is built from TRBV27 and TRBJ2-7; the D call may be TRBD1 or TRBD2 (6 bases each). The germline V gene encodes CDR1 MNHEY and CDR2 SMNVEV (reference sequence). There are 15 residues in the CDR3. Trimming removed 5 bases from V and 6 bases from J, with 20 bases in between. This CDR3 reads CASSPAGHRWSEQYF. CDR3 coding DNA: TGTGCCAGCAGTCCGGCGGGACATAGATGGTCCGAGCAGTACTTC.

The rearrangement links TRBV4-3 to TRBJ1-1; the D gene is possibly TRBD1 (6 bases). Trimming left V 4 bases short and J 7 bases short, with 22 bases between. CDR1 is LGHNA, CDR2 YSLEER, per germline. CDR3 size: 16 residues. CDR3 sequence: CASSRLGGRAGDEAFF. The CDR3 bases are TGCGCCAGCAGCCGCCTAGGAGGTAGGGCAGGGGATGAAGCTTTCTTT.

The genes are TRBV7-9 and TRBJ2-1; weak D call: TRBD1 (5 bases). The CDR3 totals 14 residues. The germline V gene encodes CDR1 SEHNR and CDR2 FQNEAQ (reference sequence). V dropped 5 bases and J dropped 8 bases, with 16 bases sitting between them. The CDR3 region has the DNA TGTGCCAGCAGCCCGCGACAGTTATCGGATGAGCAGTTCTTC. Its translation: CASSPRQLSDEQFF.

J is TRBJ1-3 and V is TRBV5-1; D unresolved. Germline lookup yields CDR1 SGHRS and CDR2 YFSETQ. Trimming took 7 bases from V and 3 from J, leaving 14 bases between them. There are 14 residues in the CDR3. CDR3 region: CASSKDLLGNTIYF. The CDR3 DNA is TGCGCCAGCTCAAAGGACCTACTTGGAAACACCATATATTTT.

The J gene is TRBJ1-2, the V gene TRBV7-2; the D gene is possibly TRBD1 (6 bases). The CDR3 has 15 residues. Germline V CDR1 and CDR2: SGHTA, FQGNSA. Trimming took 5 bases from V and 2 from J, leaving 15 bases between them. Here the CDR3 reads CASSNRVSRNYGYTF. In DNA, the CDR3 is TGTGCCAGCAGCAACAGGGTGAGCAGGAACTATGGCTACACCTTC.

The chain has TRBV6-5 and TRBJ1-4; the D is unclear. V lost 0 bases and J 3 bases, leaving 8 bases between the germline ends. The CDR3 is 15 amino acids. Germline V lookup: CDR1 MNHEY, CDR2 SVGAGI. CDR3 protein: CASSYSNPPNEKLFF. CDR3 bases: TGTGCCAGCAGTTACTCGAACCCCCCTAATGAAAAACTGTTTTTT.

The chain joins TRBV4-3 to TRBJ2-2; no definite D call. Trimming took off 3 bases at V and 2 bases at J, with 13 bases between the two ends. Germline assignment: CDR1 LGHNA and CDR2 YSLEER. There are 16 residues in the CDR3. The CDR3 nucleotides read TGCGCCAGCAGCCAGATGGGGTTTGGCAACACCGGGGAGCTGTTTTTT. Protein product: CASSQMGFGNTGELFF.